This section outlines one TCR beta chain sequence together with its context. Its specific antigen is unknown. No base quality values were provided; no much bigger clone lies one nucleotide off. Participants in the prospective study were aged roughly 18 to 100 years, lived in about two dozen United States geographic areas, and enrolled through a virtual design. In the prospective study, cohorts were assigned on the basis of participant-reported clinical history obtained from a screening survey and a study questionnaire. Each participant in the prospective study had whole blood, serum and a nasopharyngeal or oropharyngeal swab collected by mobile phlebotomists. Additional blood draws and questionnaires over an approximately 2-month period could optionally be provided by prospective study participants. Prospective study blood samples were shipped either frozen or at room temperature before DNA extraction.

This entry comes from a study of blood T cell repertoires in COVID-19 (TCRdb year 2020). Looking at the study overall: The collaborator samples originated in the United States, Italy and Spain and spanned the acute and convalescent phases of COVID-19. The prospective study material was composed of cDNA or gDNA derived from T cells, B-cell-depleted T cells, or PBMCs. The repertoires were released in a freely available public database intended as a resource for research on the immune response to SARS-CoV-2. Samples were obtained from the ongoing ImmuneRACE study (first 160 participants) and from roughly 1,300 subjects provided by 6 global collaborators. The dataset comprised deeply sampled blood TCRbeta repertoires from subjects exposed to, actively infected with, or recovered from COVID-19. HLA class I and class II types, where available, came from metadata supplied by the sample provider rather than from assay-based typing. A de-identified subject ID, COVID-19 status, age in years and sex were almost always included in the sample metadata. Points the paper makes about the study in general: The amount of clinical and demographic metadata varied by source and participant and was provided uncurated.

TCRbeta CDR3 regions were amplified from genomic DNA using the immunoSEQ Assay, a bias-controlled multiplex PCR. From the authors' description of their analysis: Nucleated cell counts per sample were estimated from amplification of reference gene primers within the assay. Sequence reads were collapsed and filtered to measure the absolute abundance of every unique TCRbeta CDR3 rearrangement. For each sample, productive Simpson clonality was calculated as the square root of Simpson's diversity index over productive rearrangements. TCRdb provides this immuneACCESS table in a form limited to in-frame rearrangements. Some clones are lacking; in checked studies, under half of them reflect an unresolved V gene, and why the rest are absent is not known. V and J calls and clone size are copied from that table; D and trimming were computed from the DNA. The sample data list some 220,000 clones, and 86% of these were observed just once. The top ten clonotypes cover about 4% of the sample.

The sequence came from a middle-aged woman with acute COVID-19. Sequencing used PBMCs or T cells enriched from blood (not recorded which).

The CDR3 sequence is CASSVGGYNEQFF. The nucleotide sequence is TGTGCCAGCAGTGTAGGGGGTTACAATGAGCAGTTCTTC. Recombination joined TRBV2 with TRBJ2-1; matching of 6 bases hints at TRBD1 as the D gene. Cut back by 4 bases and 4 bases, the V and J ends lie 8 bases apart. There are 13 amino acids in the CDR3, from cysteine to phenylalanine inclusive. CDR3 DNA only is kept here, 39 bases in frame from base 1. The CDR1 and CDR2 encoded by the germline V gene are SNHLY and FYNNEI.